These 14 T cell receptor beta chains originate from one sample sequenced in a study of blood T cells in healthy people across ages. The second PCR ran roughly 7 to 12 cycles with a sample-barcoded 5' primer and J-beta primers. One entry per CDR3 protein results from TCRdb running MiXCR on the 5' RACE reads. Here the sample spans some 900,000 distinct CDR3 sequences, roughly 26% being singletons. Sequencing was done on a sample of blood. These receptors were collected from a woman of 80 years or more in good health.

This clonotype was detected once. V is TRBV6-2 or TRBV6-3 and J is TRBJ1-2, with D unresolved. The V gene's germline CDR1 is MNHEY and CDR2 SVGEGT. There are 13 residues in the CDR3. V was pared by 4 bases and J by 6 bases, with 12 bases between. The DNA of the CDR3 is TGTGCCAGCAGTTTACGGCTTAATGATGGCTACACCTTC. Residues: CASSLRLNDGYTF.

On this clonotype: A much larger clone differs by one base, so this may be a read error. The gene calls are TRBV7-2 and TRBJ2-1, with D tentatively TRBD1 (6 bases). The CDR3 consists of 15 residues. V was pared by 5 bases and J by 3 bases, with 14 bases between. The germline CDR1 and CDR2 sequences are SGHTA and FQGNSA. The CDR3 nucleotides are TGTGCCAGCAGCCTCAGTCAGGGGTGCTACAATGAGCAGTTCTTC. It codes for CASSLSQGCYNEQFF.

Worth noting for this clonotype: A much larger clone lies one base from this, so it may be a read error. V gene TRBV6-4 combines with J gene TRBJ1-4, with TRBD1 as a possible D gene (5 bases). The CDR3 length is 11 residues. Germline V gene lookup returns CDR1 MRHNA and CDR2 SNTAGT. CDR3 sequence: CASRDGEKRFF. CDR3 DNA: TGTGCCAGCCGGGACGGTGAAAAACGGTTTTTT.

DNA for the CDR3: TGTGCCTGGAGTAAGACAGCCGATCAGCCCCAGCATTTT. This codes for CAWSKTADQPQHF. The chain links TRBV30 to TRBJ1-5, with D possibly being TRBD1 (5 bases). The CDR3 covers 13 residues. CDR1 is GTSNPN and CDR2 is SVGIG in the germline V gene (reference sequence). V was pared by 2 bases and J by 5 bases, with 10 bases between.

This clonotype was seen at least ten times. The rearrangement links TRBV20-1 to TRBJ1-6, with TRBD1 identical over 11 bases. The ends lost 3 bases at V and 8 bases at J; junction bases unmatched: 12. The germline gives CDR1 DFQATT, CDR2 SNEGSKA (reference sequence). This CDR3 has 17 amino acids. CDR3 region: CSARARGTGGSDSPLHF. CDR3 bases: TGCAGTGCTAGGGCAAGAGGGACAGGGGGTTCAGATTCACCCCTCCACTTT.

In regard to this clonotype: This may arise from a read error, as a much more abundant clone is one base away. This chain links TRBV21-1 with TRBJ2-7. TRBV21-1 is recorded as a pseudogene. The CDR3 runs 15 residues. In DNA, the CDR3 is TGTGCCAGCAGCAAAGTGGCCACCGTAAGGTACGAGCAGTACTTC. It encodes CASSKVATVRYEQYF.

Regarding this clonotype: A read error may explain this, as a much larger clone is one base away. V gene TRBV4-3 combines with J gene TRBJ2-3; no clear D gene. The length of the CDR3 is 15 residues. Germline V gene lookup returns CDR1 LGHNA and CDR2 YSLEER. Written as DNA, the CDR3 is TGCGCCGGCAGCCAAGATCTTAAGGGTGCAGATACGCAGTATTTT. Translated: CAGSQDLKGADTQYF.

Details on this clonotype: A read error is possible here, since a much larger clone lies one base away. CDR3 loop: CANSHSRSSSHEQFF. DNA of the CDR3: TGTGCCAACAGCCACTCTCGCTCTAGTTCCCATGAGCAGTTCTTC. V and J are TRBV4-2 and TRBJ2-1; D not resolved. Per germline, CDR1 LGHNA and CDR2 YNFKEQ. CDR3 length: 15 amino acids.

There are many counts of this clonotype. This chain uses TRBV5-5 with TRBJ1-2, with D possibly matching TRBD1 (5 bases). CDR1 SGHKS and CDR2 YYEKEE come from the germline V gene (reference sequence). V lost 0 bases, J lost 2 bases, and 8 bases lay in between. This CDR3 has 14 amino acids. This CDR3 reads CASSLGQFNYGYTF. DNA for the CDR3: TGTGCCAGCAGCTTGGGACAGTTCAACTATGGCTACACCTTC.

V is TRBV7-2 and J is TRBJ2-5; maybe TRBD2 (6 bases). The V end was cut by 5 bases, the J end by 5 bases, with 18 bases between. The length of the CDR3 is 15 residues. Germline CDR1 reads SGHTA; CDR2 reads FQGNSA. CDR3 residues: CASSPGTRPVETQYF. The CDR3 nucleotides read TGTGCCAGCAGCCCAGGGACTCGCCCCGTCGAGACCCAGTACTTC.

The chain uses TRBV20-1 and TRBJ2-5; D is possibly TRBD1 (7 bases). Trimming shortened V by 6 bases and J by 11 bases, and 22 bases separated the two germline ends. Germline CDR1 is DFQATT and CDR2 is SNEGSKA (reference sequence). This CDR3 spans 13 amino acids. DNA for the CDR3: TGCAGTGCCAGGGCTGGAGGGGGCAGGGAGCAGTACTTC. This codes for CSARAGGGREQYF.

This clonotype has at least ten counts. The V and J genes are TRBV6-6 and TRBJ2-1; 8 positions match TRBD1. V lost 8 bases and J lost 8; bases outside the gene matches: 11. The CDR3 is 14 amino acids. In germline, CDR1 is MNHNY, CDR2 SVGAGI (reference sequence). CDR3 bases: TGTGCCAGCCGTGACAGGGGAGCCTTCGATGAGCAGTTCTTC. Amino acid sequence: CASRDRGAFDEQFF.

The sample holds a few counts of this clonotype. The J gene is TRBJ1-6, the V gene TRBV6-2 or TRBV6-3, with 7 bases lining up with TRBD1. This CDR3 is built from 16 residues. V was clipped by 5 bases and J by 5 bases; unmatched bases: 9. The germline V gene has CDR1 MNHEY and CDR2 SVGEGT. The chain's CDR3 is CASSREGQLNNSPLHF. CDR3 DNA: TGTGCCAGCAGTCGCGAGGGACAGCTAAATAATTCACCCCTCCACTTT.

About this clonotype: At one of its ends the junction is not consistent with the germline gene, which may arise from a read error. The rearrangement uses TRBV7-9 and TRBJ2-1, with TRBD2 matching 8 bases. Germline CDR1 SEHNR, CDR2 FQNEAQ (reference sequence). The CDR3 spans 13 residues. The CDR3 sequence is CAKAGGPYKEQFF. The CDR3 DNA sequence: TGTGCCAAGGCGGGGGGACCCTACAAGGAGCAGTTCTTC.